This T cell receptor (beta chain) was sequenced for a study of shared clonotypes between healthy human individuals. Findings and limits, study-wide: Clonotypes that were shared across a few donors made up approximately 5.1% of naive CD4 clonotypes.

Division of CD4+ cells produced a CD45RA+ naive subset and a CD45RA-negative memory subset. About this clone itself: What it binds is unknown.

CDR1 is SGHNT, CDR2 YYREEE, per germline (reference sequence). V lost 4 bases, J lost 1 base, and 12 bases lay in between. The CDR3 is made up of 14 amino acids. TCRdb's copy holds only in-frame clones and misses some; the assay was immunoSEQ multiplex PCR. This sample has nearly 750,000 clones, with around 77% found just once. This TCR came from a young woman in good health. The rearrangement uses TRBV5-4 and TRBJ2-7; D gene ambiguous. Sequencing was done on a sample of memory CD4+ T cells sorted from blood. Indicated subset: CD45RA-negative fraction. CDR3 amino acids: CASSHGASSYEQYF. Here the CDR3 DNA reads TGTGCCAGCAGCCACGGAGCTAGTTCCTACGAGCAGTACTTC.